This TCR beta chain is from a study of preoperative IRX-2 immunotherapy in early breast cancer. Libraries were prepared by immunoSEQ multiplex PCR; TCRdb keeps only in-frame clonotypes and omits some of them. Of approximately 100,000 clones listed, 75% to 90% were seen once; the top ten hold around 2.1%. Treatment of the sample: preoperative locoregional IRX-2 cytokine immunotherapy. The sequences come from tumor tissue, collected after IRX-2 immunotherapy. The sequence was obtained from a human donor with breast cancer.

CDR3 residues: CAGPGWGHGYTF. CDR3 in DNA: TGTGCCGGACCAGGGTGGGGTCATGGCTACACCTTC. This sequence joins TRBV30 and TRBJ1-2; a weak D match, TRBD1 (5 bases). The V end was cut by 8 bases, the J end by 6 bases, with 16 bases between. This CDR3 region has 12 residues. CDR1 is GTSNPN and CDR2 is SVGIG in the germline V gene (reference sequence).